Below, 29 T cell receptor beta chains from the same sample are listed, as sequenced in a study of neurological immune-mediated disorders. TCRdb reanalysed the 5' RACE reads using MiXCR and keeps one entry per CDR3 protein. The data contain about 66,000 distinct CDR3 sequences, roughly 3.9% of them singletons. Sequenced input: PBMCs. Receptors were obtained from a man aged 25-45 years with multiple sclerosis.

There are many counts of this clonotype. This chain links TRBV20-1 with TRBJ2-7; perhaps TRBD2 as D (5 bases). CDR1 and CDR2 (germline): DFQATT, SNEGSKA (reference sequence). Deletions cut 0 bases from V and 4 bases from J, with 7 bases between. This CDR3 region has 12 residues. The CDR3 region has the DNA TGCAGTGCTAGAGATCGGGGTTACGAGCAGTACTTC. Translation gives CSARDRGYEQYF.

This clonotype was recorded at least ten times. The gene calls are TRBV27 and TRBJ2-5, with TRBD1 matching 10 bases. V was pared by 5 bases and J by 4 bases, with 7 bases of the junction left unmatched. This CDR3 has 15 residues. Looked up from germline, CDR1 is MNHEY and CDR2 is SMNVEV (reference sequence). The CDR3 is CASSPRDRGSETQYF. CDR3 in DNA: TGTGCCAGCAGTCCCCGGGACAGGGGATCAGAGACCCAGTACTTC.

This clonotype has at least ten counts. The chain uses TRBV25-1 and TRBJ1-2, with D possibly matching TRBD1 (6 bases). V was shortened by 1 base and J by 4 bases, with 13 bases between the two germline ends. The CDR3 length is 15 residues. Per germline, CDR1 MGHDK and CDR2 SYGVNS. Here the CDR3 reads CASSESGDASYGYTF. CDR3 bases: TGTGCCAGCAGTGAATCAGGGGACGCGAGCTATGGCTACACCTTC.

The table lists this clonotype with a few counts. Here the CDR3 reads CASSQDRGQGYEQYF. As DNA, the CDR3 is TGCGCCAGCAGCCAAGATAGAGGACAGGGGTACGAGCAGTACTTC. V is TRBV4-1 and J is TRBJ2-7, with 9 bases matching TRBD1. J was trimmed by 4 bases and V by 0 bases; bases with no gene match: 4. Germline V CDR1 and CDR2: MGHRA, YSYEKL. The CDR3 extends over 15 amino acids.

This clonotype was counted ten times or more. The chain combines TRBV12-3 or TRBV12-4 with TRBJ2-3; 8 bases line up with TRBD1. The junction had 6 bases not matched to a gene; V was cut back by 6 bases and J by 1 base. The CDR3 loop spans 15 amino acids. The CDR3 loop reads CASSRQGLGTDTQYF. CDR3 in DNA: TGTGCCAGCAGCCGACAGGGGTTGGGCACAGATACGCAGTATTTT.

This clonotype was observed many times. The CDR3 nucleotides are TGCAGTGCTCCCGATCTCGGCTACACCTCAAGGGCGAACACCGGGGAGCTGTTTTTT. Translation gives CSAPDLGYTSRANTGELFF. V gene TRBV20-1 combines with J gene TRBJ2-2, with unresolved D. Trimming removed 5 bases at V and 0 bases at J, with 25 bases between. This CDR3 has 19 amino acids. Germline loops: CDR1 DFQATT, CDR2 SNEGSKA (reference sequence).

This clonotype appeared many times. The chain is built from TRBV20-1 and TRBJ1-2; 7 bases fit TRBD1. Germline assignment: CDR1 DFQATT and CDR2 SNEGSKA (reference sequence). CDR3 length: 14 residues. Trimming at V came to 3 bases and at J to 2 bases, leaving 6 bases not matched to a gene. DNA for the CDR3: TGCAGTGCTAGGGAGACAGGGCGAAACTATGGCTACACCTTC. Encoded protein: CSARETGRNYGYTF.

In DNA, the CDR3 is TGTGCCAGCAGAGTATCCAGGGCGAACACCGGGGAGCTGTTTTTT. This encodes CASRVSRANTGELFF. The V call is TRBV9, the J call TRBJ2-2, with a weak D call TRBD1 (5 bases). The CDR3 spans 15 residues. Germline-derived CDR1 and CDR2 are SGDLS and YYNGEE. The V end lost 5 bases, the J end lost 0 bases, and 11 bases lay between the germline ends.

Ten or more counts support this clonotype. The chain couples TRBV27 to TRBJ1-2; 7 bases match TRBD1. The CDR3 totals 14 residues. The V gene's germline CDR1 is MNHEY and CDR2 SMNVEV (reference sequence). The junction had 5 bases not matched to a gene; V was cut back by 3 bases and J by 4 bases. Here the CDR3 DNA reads TGTGCCAGCAGTTTGACAGGGTACGGCTATGGCTACACCTTC. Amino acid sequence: CASSLTGYGYGYTF.

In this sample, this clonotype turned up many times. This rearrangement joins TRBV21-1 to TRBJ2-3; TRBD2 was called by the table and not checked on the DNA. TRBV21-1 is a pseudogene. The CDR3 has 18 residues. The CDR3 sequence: CASSKEELAGGFTDTQYF. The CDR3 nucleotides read TGTGCCAGCAGCAAAGAAGAACTAGCGGGGGGGTTCACAGATACGCAGTATTTT.

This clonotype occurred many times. CDR3 region: CSAYASGDSYYGYTF. Here the CDR3 DNA reads TGCAGTGCTTACGCTTCCGGGGACAGCTACTATGGCTACACCTTC. This chain uses TRBV20-1 with TRBJ1-2; TRBD1 aligns across 7 bases. V lost 5 bases, J lost 3 bases, and 12 bases stayed unmatched. CDR3 size: 15 residues. The germline CDR1 and CDR2 sequences are DFQATT and SNEGSKA (reference sequence).

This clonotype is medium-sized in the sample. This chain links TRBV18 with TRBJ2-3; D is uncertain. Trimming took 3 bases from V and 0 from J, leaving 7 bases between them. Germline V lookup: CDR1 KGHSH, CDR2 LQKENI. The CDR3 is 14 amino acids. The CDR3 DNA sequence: TGTGCCAGCTCACCCCGACAAAGCACAGATACGCAGTATTTT. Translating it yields CASSPRQSTDTQYF. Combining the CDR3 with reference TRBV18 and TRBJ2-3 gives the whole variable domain NAGVMQNPRHLVRRRGQEARLRCSPMKGHSHVYWYRQLPEEGLKFMVYLQKENIIDESGMPKERFSAEFPKEGPSILRIQQVVRGDSAAYFCASSPRQSTDTQYFGPGTRLTVL.

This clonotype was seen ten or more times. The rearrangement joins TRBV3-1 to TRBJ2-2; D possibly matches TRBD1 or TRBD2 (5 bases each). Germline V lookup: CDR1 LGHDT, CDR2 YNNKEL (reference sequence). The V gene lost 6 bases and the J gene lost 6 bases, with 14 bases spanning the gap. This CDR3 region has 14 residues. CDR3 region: CASRLGERAGELFF. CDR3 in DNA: TGTGCCAGCAGACTAGGGGAGAGGGCCGGGGAGCTGTTTTTT. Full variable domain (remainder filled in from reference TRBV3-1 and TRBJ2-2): DTAVSQTPKYLVTQMGNDKSIKCEQNLGHDTMYWYKQDSKKFLKIMFSYNNKELIINETVPNRFSPKSPDKAHLNLHINSLELGDSAVYFCASRLGERAGELFFGEGSRLTVL.

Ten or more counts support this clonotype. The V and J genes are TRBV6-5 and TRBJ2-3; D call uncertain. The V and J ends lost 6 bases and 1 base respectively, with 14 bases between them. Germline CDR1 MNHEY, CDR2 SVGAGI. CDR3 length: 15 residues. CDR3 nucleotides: TGTGCCAGCAGCCTAGACCACACACGCACAGATACGCAGTATTTT. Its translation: CASSLDHTRTDTQYF.

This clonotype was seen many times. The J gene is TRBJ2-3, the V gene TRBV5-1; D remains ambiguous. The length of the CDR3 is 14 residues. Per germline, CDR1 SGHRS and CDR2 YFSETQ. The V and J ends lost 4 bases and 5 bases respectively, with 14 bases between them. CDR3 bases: TGCGCCAGCAGCAGCACGCAGGTCGGAGATACGCAGTATTTT. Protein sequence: CASSSTQVGDTQYF.

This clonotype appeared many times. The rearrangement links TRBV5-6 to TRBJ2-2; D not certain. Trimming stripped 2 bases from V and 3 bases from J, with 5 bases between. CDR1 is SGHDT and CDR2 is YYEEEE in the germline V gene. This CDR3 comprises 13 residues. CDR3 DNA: TGTGCCAGCAGCTTCTTAGACACCGGGGAGCTGTTTTTT. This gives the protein CASSFLDTGELFF.

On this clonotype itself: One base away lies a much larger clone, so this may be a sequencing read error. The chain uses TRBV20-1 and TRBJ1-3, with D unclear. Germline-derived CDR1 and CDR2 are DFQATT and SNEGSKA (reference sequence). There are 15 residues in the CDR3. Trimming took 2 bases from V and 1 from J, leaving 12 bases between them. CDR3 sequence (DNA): TGCAGTGCTAGACCGGGAACCAAATCTGGAAACACCATATATTTT. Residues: CSARPGTKSGNTIYF.

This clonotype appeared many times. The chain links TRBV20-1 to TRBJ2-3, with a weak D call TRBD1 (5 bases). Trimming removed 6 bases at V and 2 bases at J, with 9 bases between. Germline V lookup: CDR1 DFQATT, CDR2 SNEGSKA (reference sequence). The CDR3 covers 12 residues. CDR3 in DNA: TGCAGTGCGGGGCTATACACAGATACGCAGTATTTT. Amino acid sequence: CSAGLYTDTQYF.

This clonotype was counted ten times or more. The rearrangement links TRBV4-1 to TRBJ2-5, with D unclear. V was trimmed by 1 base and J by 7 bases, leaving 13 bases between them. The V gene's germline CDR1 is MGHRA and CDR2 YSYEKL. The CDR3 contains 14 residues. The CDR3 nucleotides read TGCGCCAGCAGCCAAGGGGGTCTGCGTGGGACCCAGTACTTC. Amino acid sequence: CASSQGGLRGTQYF.

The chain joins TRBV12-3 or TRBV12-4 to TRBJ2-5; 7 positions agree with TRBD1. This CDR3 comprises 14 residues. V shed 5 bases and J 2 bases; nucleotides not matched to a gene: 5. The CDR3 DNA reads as TGTGCCAGCAGTCGCGGACAGGTACAAGAGACCCAGTACTTC. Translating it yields CASSRGQVQETQYF.

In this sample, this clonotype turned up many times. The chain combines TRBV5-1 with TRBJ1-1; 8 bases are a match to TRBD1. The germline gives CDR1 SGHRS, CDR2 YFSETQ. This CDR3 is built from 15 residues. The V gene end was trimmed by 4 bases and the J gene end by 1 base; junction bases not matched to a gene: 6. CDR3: CASSLRQGANTEAFF. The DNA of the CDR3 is TGCGCCAGCAGCCTCCGTCAGGGGGCGAACACTGAAGCTTTCTTT.

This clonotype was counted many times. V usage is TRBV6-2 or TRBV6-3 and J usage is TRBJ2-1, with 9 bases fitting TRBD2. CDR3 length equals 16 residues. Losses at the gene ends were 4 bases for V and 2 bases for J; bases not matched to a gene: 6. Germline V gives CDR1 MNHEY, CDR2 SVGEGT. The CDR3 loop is CASSSNSGGTYNEQFF. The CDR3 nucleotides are TGTGCCAGCAGTTCGAATAGCGGGGGTACCTACAATGAGCAGTTCTTC.

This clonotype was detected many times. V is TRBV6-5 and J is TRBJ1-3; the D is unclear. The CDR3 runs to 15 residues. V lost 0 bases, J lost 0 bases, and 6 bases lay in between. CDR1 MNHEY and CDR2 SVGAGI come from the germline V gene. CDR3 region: CASSYSGYSGNTIYF. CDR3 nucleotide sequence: TGTGCCAGCAGTTACTCCGGCTACTCTGGAAACACCATATATTTT.

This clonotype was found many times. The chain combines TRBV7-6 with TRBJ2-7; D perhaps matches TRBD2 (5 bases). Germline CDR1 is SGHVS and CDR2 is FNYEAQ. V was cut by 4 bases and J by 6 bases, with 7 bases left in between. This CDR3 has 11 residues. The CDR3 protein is CASSSSGEQYF. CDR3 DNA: TGTGCCAGCAGCTCCAGCGGCGAGCAGTACTTC.

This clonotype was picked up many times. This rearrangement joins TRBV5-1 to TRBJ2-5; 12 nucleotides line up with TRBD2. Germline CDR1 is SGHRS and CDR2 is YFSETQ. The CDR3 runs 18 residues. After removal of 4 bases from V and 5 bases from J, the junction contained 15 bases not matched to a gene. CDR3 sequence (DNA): TGCGCCAGCAGCCTGCGTACTAGCGGGGGGCACACTAGCGAGACCCAGTACTTC. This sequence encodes CASSLRTSGGHTSETQYF.

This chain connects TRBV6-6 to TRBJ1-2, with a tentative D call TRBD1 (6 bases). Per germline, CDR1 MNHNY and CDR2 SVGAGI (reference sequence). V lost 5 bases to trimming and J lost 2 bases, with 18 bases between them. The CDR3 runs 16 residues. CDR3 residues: CASSPRRGGSNYGYTF. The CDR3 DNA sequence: TGTGCCAGCAGTCCTAGGAGGGGGGGATCGAACTATGGCTACACCTTC.

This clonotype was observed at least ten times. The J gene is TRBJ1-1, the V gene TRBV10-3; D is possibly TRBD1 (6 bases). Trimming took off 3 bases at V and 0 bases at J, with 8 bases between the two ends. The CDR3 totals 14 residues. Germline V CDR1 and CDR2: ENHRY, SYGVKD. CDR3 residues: CAISEGGVNTEAFF. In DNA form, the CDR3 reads TGTGCCATCAGTGAAGGGGGAGTGAACACTGAAGCTTTCTTT.

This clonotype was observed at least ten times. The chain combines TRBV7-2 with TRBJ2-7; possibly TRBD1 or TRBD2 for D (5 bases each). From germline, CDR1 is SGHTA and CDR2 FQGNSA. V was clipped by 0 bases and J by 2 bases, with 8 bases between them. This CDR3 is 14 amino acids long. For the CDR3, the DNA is TGTGCCAGCAGCTTAGCGGGACCGACCTACGAGCAGTACTTC. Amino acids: CASSLAGPTYEQYF.

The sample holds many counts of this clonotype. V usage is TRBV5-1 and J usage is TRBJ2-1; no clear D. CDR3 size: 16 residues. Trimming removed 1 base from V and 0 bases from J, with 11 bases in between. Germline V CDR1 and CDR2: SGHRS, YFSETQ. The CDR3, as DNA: TGCGCCAGCAGCTTGTTTTCCGCGAGCTCCTACAATGAGCAGTTCTTC. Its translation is CASSLFSASSYNEQFF.